One sample yielded the 14 T cell receptor beta chains listed below, sequenced in a study of tumor-infiltrating lymphocytes in primary liver carcinoma. The template, approximately 500 ng total RNA, yielded TCR beta cDNA made with a constant-region primer. Generation of the TCR beta libraries relied on three nested multiplex PCR rounds using slightly modified ARM-PCR. The first two PCR rounds used TRBV1-TRBV30 primers with a Cbeta primer, nine to ten cycles each. TCRdb used MiXCR to reprocess the multiplex PCR reads, holding one entry per CDR3 protein. The sample lists some 320,000 distinct CDR3 sequences; 65% were seen once. Germline DNA was also extracted, while the blood RNA originated from unsorted whole blood. Sequencing input: peripheral blood. Receptor source: a man aged 35-49 years with primary liver carcinoma and hepatitis B virus infection.

Of note for this clonotype: The junction differs from germline at one of its ends, possibly a read error. The chain links TRBV11-1 to TRBJ2-2; no definite D call. The germline gives CDR1 SGHAT, CDR2 FQDESV (reference sequence). The CDR3 contains 14 residues. The CDR3 sequence is CASSISLISGELFF. CDR3 sequence (DNA): TGTGCGAGCAGCATTTCACTGATCTCCGGGGAGCTGTTTTTT.

A note on this clonotype: The junction departs from the called germline gene at one end, perhaps through a read error. The rearrangement joins TRBV29-1 to TRBJ1-4; TRBD1 might be the D (6 bases). This CDR3 comprises 13 residues. CDR1 is SQVTM, CDR2 ANQGSEA, per germline. CDR3 residues: CSVGGRTNERLFF. The CDR3 DNA is TGCAGCGTTGGGGGGCGGACTAATGAAAGACTGTTTTTT.

Of note for this clonotype: A clone one base away is much larger, so this may be a read error. V gene TRBV12-3 or TRBV12-4 combines with J gene TRBJ1-1; 9 bases align to TRBD1. The CDR3 covers 18 residues. V lost 10 bases to trimming and J lost 4 bases; unmatched junction nucleotides: 22. In nucleotides, the CDR3 is TGTGCCACCAGCCAACTACAGGGGGCGAGGGAGTGGGGCACTGAAGCTTTCTTT. It translates to CATSQLQGAREWGTEAFF.

This clonotype was observed at least ten times. The rearrangement joins TRBV5-4 to TRBJ2-1, with D perhaps TRBD2 (5 bases). The germline V gene encodes CDR1 SGHNT and CDR2 YYREEE (reference sequence). V lost 0 bases, J lost 0 bases, and 7 bases lay in between. The CDR3 runs to 15 residues. The DNA for the CDR3 is TGTGCCAGCAGCTTGGGACTACCCTCCTACAATGAGCAGTTCTTC. This sequence encodes CASSLGLPSYNEQFF. Filled out from reference TRBV5-4 and TRBJ2-1, the complete variable domain reads ETGVTQSPTHLIKTRGQQVTLRCSSQSGHNTVSWYQQALGQGPQFIFQYYREEENGRGNFPPRFSGLQFPNYSSELNVNALELDDSALYLCASSLGLPSYNEQFFGPGTRLTVL.

This clonotype occurred a few times. The chain links TRBV5-1 to TRBJ2-1; 8 bases align to TRBD1. The CDR3 is 13 amino acids. Germline CDR1 SGHRS, CDR2 YFSETQ. V was clipped by 4 bases and J by 9 bases; unmatched bases: 6. The CDR3 sequence is CASSASGGGEQFF. The CDR3, as DNA: TGCGCCAGCAGCGCCTCAGGGGGCGGTGAGCAGTTCTTC.

Comments on this clonotype: This may stem from a read error, because a much larger clone lies one nucleotide away. This chain links TRBV6-5 with TRBJ2-3, with D unclear. The CDR3 has 15 residues. The germline V gene encodes CDR1 MNHEY and CDR2 SVGAGI. V was trimmed by 6 bases and J by 0 bases, leaving 13 bases between them. This chain's CDR3 is CASRRTTTSTDTQYF. Written as DNA, the CDR3 is TGTGCCAGCAGACGGACGACAACTAGCACAGATACGCAGTATTTT.

The chain joins TRBV6-5 to TRBJ2-2; 7 nucleotides align to TRBD1. This CDR3 region has 14 residues. Germline CDR1 reads MNHEY; CDR2 reads SVGAGI. The CDR3 sequence: CTSRWDSDTGELFF. The CDR3 nucleotides read TGTACCTCTCGATGGGACAGCGACACCGGGGAGCTGTTTTTT.

Comments on this clonotype: Germline and junction disagree at one end, which may indicate a read error. J is TRBJ2-1 and V is TRBV6-5; 9 bases agree with TRBD2. CDR1 and CDR2 (germline): MNHEY, SVGAGI. The CDR3 contains 15 residues. The chain's CDR3 is CASTYRGLASNEQSF. As DNA, the CDR3 is TGTGCCAGCACATACCGAGGACTAGCGAGCAATGAGCAGTCCTTC.

This clonotype was recorded once. At one end the junction does not follow the germline gene, possibly because of a read error. This chain connects TRBV29-1 to TRBJ1-1, with D unresolved. Germline CDR1 is SQVTM and CDR2 is ANQGSEA. This CDR3 has 14 residues. This chain's CDR3 is CSAPDLLGNIEAFF. The CDR3 nucleotides read TGCAGCGCCCCAGACTTGCTCGGGAACATTGAAGCTTTCTTT. Full variable domain (missing parts from reference TRBV29-1 and TRBJ1-1): SAVISQKPSRDICQRGTSLTIQCQVDSQVTMMFWYRQQPGQSLTLIATANQGSEATYESGFVIDKFPISRPNLTFSTLTVSNMSPEDSSIYLCSAPDLLGNIEAFFGQGTRLTVV.

Comment on this clonotype: A single base separates this from a much larger clone, so it may be a read error. V is TRBV29-1 and J is TRBJ1-2; possible D gene TRBD1, 5 bases. Germline loops: CDR1 SQVTM, CDR2 ANQGSEA. CDR3 size: 16 residues. CDR3 region: CSIEALTGALFYGYTF. CDR3 DNA: TGCAGCATTGAAGCTCTCACAGGCGCGCTATTTTATGGCTACACCTTC.

At least ten counts were recorded for this clonotype. The chain employs TRBV6-5 and TRBJ1-5; D call uncertain. Trimming shortened V by 5 bases and J by 3 bases, and 11 bases separated the two germline ends. This CDR3 is built from 14 residues. CDR1 MNHEY and CDR2 SVGAGI come from the germline V gene. For the CDR3, the DNA is TGTGCCAGCAGTCCTGGACGGATCAATCAGCCCCAGCATTTT. This translates into CASSPGRINQPQHF.

This clonotype was recorded at least ten times. The V call is TRBV6-2 or TRBV6-3, the J call TRBJ2-7; 9 nucleotides match TRBD1. Trimming removed 6 bases from V and 5 bases from J; junction bases left unmatched: 5. Germline V CDR1 and CDR2: MNHEY, SVGEGT. This CDR3 region has 13 residues. In nucleotides, the CDR3 is TGTGCCAGCAGACTGGGACAGGGTAACGAGCAGTACTTC. It encodes CASRLGQGNEQYF.

Points on this clonotype: Since a much larger clone is just one base distant, this may be a read error. This chain uses TRBV6-2 or TRBV6-3 with TRBJ2-1; the D gene is possibly TRBD2 (6 bases). CDR1 and CDR2 from the germline V gene are MNHEY and SVGEGT. V was trimmed by 6 bases and J by 6 bases, leaving 18 bases between them. The CDR3 totals 15 residues. In nucleotides, the CDR3 is TGTGCCAGCAGCCCTTTCTTGCGGGGCTGCAATGAGCAGTTCTTC. Translation gives CASSPFLRGCNEQFF.

In the case of this clonotype: Since a much larger clone is just one base distant, this may be a read error. The genes are TRBV12-3 or TRBV12-4 and TRBJ2-1, with TRBD2 identical over 10 bases. CDR3 length: 16 residues. The CDR3 reads CASSSSGRPTYNGQFF. The CDR3 coding sequence is TGTGCCAGCAGTTCTAGCGGGAGACCTACCTACAATGGGCAGTTCTTC.